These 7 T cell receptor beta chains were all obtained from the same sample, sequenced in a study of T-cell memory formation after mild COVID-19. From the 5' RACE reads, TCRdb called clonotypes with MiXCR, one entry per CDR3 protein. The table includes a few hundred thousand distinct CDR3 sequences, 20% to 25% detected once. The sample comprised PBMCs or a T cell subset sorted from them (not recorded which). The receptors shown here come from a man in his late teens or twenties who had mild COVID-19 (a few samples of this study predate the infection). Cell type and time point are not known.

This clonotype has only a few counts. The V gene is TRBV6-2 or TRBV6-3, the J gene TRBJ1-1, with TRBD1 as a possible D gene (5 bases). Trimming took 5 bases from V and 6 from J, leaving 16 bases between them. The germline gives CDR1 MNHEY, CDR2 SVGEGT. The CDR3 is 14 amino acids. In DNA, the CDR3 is TGTGCCAGCAGTCCGGGACCAATAATCGCTGAAGCTTTCTTT. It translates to CASSPGPIIAEAFF.

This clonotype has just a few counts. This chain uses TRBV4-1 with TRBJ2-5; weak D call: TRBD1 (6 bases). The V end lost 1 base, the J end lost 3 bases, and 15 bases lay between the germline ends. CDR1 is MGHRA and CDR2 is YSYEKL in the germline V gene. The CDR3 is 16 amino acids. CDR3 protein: CASSQVPGVGEETQYF. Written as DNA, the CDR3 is TGCGCCAGCAGCCAAGTTCCAGGGGTGGGAGAAGAGACCCAGTACTTC.

The CDR3: CASSEPQGKPEAFF. The CDR3, as DNA: TGTGCCAGCAGTGAACCCCAAGGGAAGCCTGAAGCTTTCTTT. The rearrangement uses TRBV6-1 and TRBJ1-1; D remains ambiguous. The CDR3 covers 14 residues. Trimming stripped 2 bases from V and 6 bases from J, with 13 bases between. Per germline, CDR1 MNHNS and CDR2 SASEGT.

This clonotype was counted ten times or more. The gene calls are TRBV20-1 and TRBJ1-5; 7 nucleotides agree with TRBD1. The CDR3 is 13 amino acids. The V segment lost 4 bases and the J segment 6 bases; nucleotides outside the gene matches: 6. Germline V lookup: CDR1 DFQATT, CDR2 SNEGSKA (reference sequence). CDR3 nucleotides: TGCAGTGCTAATACAGGGGTGGGTCAGCCCCAGCATTTT. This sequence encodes CSANTGVGQPQHF.

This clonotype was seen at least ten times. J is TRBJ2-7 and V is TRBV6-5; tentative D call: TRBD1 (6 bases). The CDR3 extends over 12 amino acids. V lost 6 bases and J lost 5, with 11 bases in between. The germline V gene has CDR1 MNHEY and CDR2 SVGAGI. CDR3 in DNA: TGTGCCAGCAGAGGGCAGGGGCACGAGCAGTACTTC. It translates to CASRGQGHEQYF.

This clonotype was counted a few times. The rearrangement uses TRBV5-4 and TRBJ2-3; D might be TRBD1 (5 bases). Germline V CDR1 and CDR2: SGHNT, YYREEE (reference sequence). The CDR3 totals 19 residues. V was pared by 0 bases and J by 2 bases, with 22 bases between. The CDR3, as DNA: TGTGCCAGCAGCTTGGGTACAGGCCTGACATCTAGATCCACAGATACGCAGTATTTT. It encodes CASSLGTGLTSRSTDTQYF.

The CDR3 sequence is CASSPRRGEQYF. The CDR3 DNA reads TGTGCCAGCAGCCCCCGGCGTGGGGAGCAGTACTTC. The rearrangement links TRBV7-2 to TRBJ2-7, with unresolved D. V was shortened by 5 bases and J by 7 bases, with 12 bases between the two germline ends. Germline V gene data show CDR1 as SGHTA and CDR2 as FQGNSA. The CDR3 totals 12 residues. Full variable domain (remainder filled in from reference TRBV7-2 and TRBJ2-7): GAGVSQSPSNKVTEKGKDVELRCDPISGHTALYWYRQSLGQGLEFLIYFQGNSAPDKSGLPSDRFSAERTGGSVSTLTIQRTQQEDSAVYLCASSPRRGEQYFGPGTRLTVT.